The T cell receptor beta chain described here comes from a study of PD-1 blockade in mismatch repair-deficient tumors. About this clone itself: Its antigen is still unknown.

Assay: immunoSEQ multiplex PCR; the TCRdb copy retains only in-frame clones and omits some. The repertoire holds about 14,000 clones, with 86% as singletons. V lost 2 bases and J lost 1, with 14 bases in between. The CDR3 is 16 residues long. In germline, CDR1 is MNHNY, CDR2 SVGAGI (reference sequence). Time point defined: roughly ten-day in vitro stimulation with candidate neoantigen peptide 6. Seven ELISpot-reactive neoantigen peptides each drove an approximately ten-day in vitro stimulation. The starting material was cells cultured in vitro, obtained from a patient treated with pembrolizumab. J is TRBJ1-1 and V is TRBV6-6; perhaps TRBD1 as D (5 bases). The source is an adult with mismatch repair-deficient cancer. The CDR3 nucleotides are TGTGCCAGCAGTTACCCCCCCCGGACAAGGAACACTGAAGCTTTCTTT. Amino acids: CASSYPPRTRNTEAFF.